This TCR beta chain was recovered during a study of T cells in Graves' hyperthyroidism and ophthalmopathy. Trimming shortened V by 6 bases and J by 0 bases, and 9 bases separated the two germline ends. The CDR3 is 13 amino acids. Germline values: CDR1 SGHTA, CDR2 FQGTGA. The CDR3 regions of TCR beta were amplified from RNA transcripts. The TCR CDR3 first-round RT-PCR relied on the HTBI primer set. TCRdb independently ran MiXCR on the multiplex PCR reads; one entry per CDR3 protein. The sample records around 760,000 distinct CDR3 sequences, roughly a third being singletons. The receptor was derived from a woman between 40 and 50 years old with Graves' hyperthyroidism. The sample comprised blood. The V gene is TRBV7-3, the J gene TRBJ2-7; unclear D gene. This CDR3 reads CASSDASSYEQYF. CDR3 in DNA: TGTGCCAGCAGTGATGCTAGCTCCTACGAGCAGTACTTC.